Each of the 27 T cell receptor beta chains below was sequenced from the same sample in a study of blood T cell repertoires in COVID-19. TCRdb's copy holds only in-frame clones and misses some; the assay was immunoSEQ multiplex PCR. The profile shows a few hundred thousand clones, approximately 85% of them singletons. Input material: peripheral blood. The source is a woman in her 70s with COVID-19, enrolled during active disease.

V gene TRBV7-2 combines with J gene TRBJ1-2; 12 nucleotides agree with TRBD1. Germline V gene sequence: CDR1 SGHTA, CDR2 FQGNSA. CDR3 size: 15 residues. Losses at the gene ends were 4 bases for V and 8 bases for J; bases not matched to a gene: 8. The CDR3 sequence: CASSWPGQGARGYTF. As DNA, the CDR3 is TGTGCCAGCAGCTGGCCGGGACAGGGGGCGCGGGGCTACACCTTC.

CDR3 in amino acids: CAISSGGWDGYTF. The CDR3 region has the DNA TGTGCCATCAGTTCAGGGGGATGGGATGGCTACACCTTC. The rearrangement joins TRBV10-3 to TRBJ1-2, with TRBD1 matching 7 bases. The ends lost 5 bases at V and 6 bases at J; junction bases unmatched: 6. The V gene's germline CDR1 is ENHRY and CDR2 SYGVKD. The length of the CDR3 is 13 residues.

The genes are TRBV6-5 and TRBJ1-2, with D perhaps matching TRBD1 (5 bases). V was shortened by 2 bases and J by 1 base, with 8 bases between the two germline ends. Germline CDR1 is MNHEY and CDR2 is SVGAGI. There are 14 residues in the CDR3. Here the CDR3 DNA reads TGTGCCAGCAGTTACGACAGTCTTAACTATGGCTACACCTTC. It codes for CASSYDSLNYGYTF.

V gene TRBV7-6 combines with J gene TRBJ2-3; TRBD2 aligns across 8 bases. The germline gives CDR1 SGHVS, CDR2 FNYEAQ. V trimming: 4 bases; J trimming: 4 bases; junction bases outside the gene matches: 7. The CDR3 consists of 15 residues. The DNA for the CDR3 is TGTGCCAGCAGCTCCTTAGCGGGGCCACCAGATACGCAGTATTTT. Translated: CASSSLAGPPDTQYF.

V gene TRBV19 combines with J gene TRBJ2-1; 7 bases agree with TRBD1. CDR1 and CDR2 (germline): LNHDA, SQIVND (reference sequence). J gave up 2 bases and V 6 bases, and 4 bases lay outside the gene matches. The CDR3 contains 14 residues. As DNA, the CDR3 is TGTGCCAGTAGCGAGGGGGCCCCCTACAATGAGCAGTTCTTC. It codes for CASSEGAPYNEQFF.

The chain carries TRBV7-2 and TRBJ1-1; 9 bases align to TRBD1. V lost 5 bases to trimming and J lost 7 bases; unmatched junction nucleotides: 5. This CDR3 region has 13 residues. CDR1 and CDR2 (germline): SGHTA, FQGNSA. As DNA, the CDR3 is TGTGCCAGCAGCATACAGGGGGCGGTTGAAGCTTTCTTT. It encodes CASSIQGAVEAFF.

This rearrangement joins TRBV9 to TRBJ1-1; 8 nucleotides agree with TRBD1. Trimming cost V 2 bases and J 2 bases; bases outside gene matches: 5. The CDR3 extends over 15 amino acids. The V gene's germline CDR1 is SGDLS and CDR2 YYNGEE. For the CDR3, the DNA is TGTGCCAGCAGCGTTATTGGACAGGGAAACACTGAAGCTTTCTTT. Amino acids: CASSVIGQGNTEAFF.

The V call is TRBV7-3, the J call TRBJ1-6; D unclear. Germline loops: CDR1 SGHTA, CDR2 FQGTGA. The CDR3 spans 14 residues. With 2 bases removed from V and 6 bases from J, the gap between germline ends came to 8 bases. CDR3 nucleotides: TGTGCCAGCAGCTTAGGCACTACTAATTCACCCCTCCACTTT. Translated, it gives CASSLGTTNSPLHF.

The chain combines TRBV5-6 with TRBJ2-6, with D hard to call. This CDR3 has 16 residues. Germline V gene data show CDR1 as SGHDT and CDR2 as YYEEEE. V shed 0 bases and J shed 1 base, with 8 bases lying between them. The CDR3 spells CASSLEQQSGANVLTF. CDR3 DNA sequence: TGTGCCAGCAGCTTGGAACAGCAGTCTGGGGCCAACGTCCTGACTTTC.

The chain has TRBV28 and TRBJ1-6, with 7 bases fitting TRBD1. V trimming: 9 bases; J trimming: 11 bases; junction bases outside the gene matches: 10. CDR3 size: 13 residues. The germline V gene has CDR1 MDHEN and CDR2 SYDVKM. CDR3 sequence (DNA): TGTGCCAGTACCGGGACAGAGGCCCCACCCCTCCACTTT. This translates into CASTGTEAPPLHF.

V is TRBV11-3 and J is TRBJ2-5; maybe TRBD1 (5 bases). Looked up from germline, CDR1 is SGHNT and CDR2 is YENEEA. Trimming cost V 1 base and J 5 bases, with 14 bases left between them. The CDR3 totals 15 residues. DNA for the CDR3: TGTGCCAGCAGCTTAGTCTCCGGACATGAGGAGACCCAGTACTTC. As protein: CASSLVSGHEETQYF.

The chain is built from TRBV18 and TRBJ2-2; D may be TRBD1 (5 bases). Germline V gene lookup returns CDR1 KGHSH and CDR2 LQKENI. CDR3 length: 13 residues. V lost 6 bases and J 7 bases, leaving 12 bases between the germline ends. CDR3 sequence reads: CASSSDSHGELFF. The CDR3 DNA reads TGTGCCAGCTCCTCTGACAGTCACGGGGAGCTGTTTTTT.

This rearrangement joins TRBV9 to TRBJ2-1, with D possibly matching TRBD1 (5 bases). The V gene's germline CDR1 is SGDLS and CDR2 YYNGEE. Trimming took off 0 bases at V and 4 bases at J, with 5 bases between the two ends. This CDR3 has 13 residues. The CDR3 region is CASSVAGYNEQFF. The CDR3 bases are TGTGCCAGCAGCGTAGCAGGGTACAATGAGCAGTTCTTC.

The gene calls are TRBV9 and TRBJ1-2; 7 nucleotides match TRBD1. There are 15 residues in the CDR3. The junction had 9 bases not matched to a gene; V was cut back by 4 bases and J by 3 bases. Germline V gene sequence: CDR1 SGDLS, CDR2 YYNGEE. CDR3 loop: CASSSRAGTDYGYTF. The CDR3 region has the DNA TGTGCCAGCAGCTCACGGGCCGGGACAGACTATGGCTACACCTTC.

This chain links TRBV5-1 with TRBJ2-1, with 10 bases matching TRBD2. The V segment lost 3 bases and the J segment 7 bases; nucleotides outside the gene matches: 13. The CDR3 extends over 17 amino acids. Germline-derived CDR1 and CDR2 are SGHRS and YFSETQ. CDR3 amino acids: CASSWTSSGGSRNEQFF. The CDR3 DNA sequence: TGCGCCAGCAGCTGGACCTCTAGCGGGGGATCTCGGAATGAGCAGTTCTTC.

The V gene is TRBV2, the J gene TRBJ2-5; D gene unclear. Germline V gene sequence: CDR1 SNHLY, CDR2 FYNNEI. Trimming cost V 7 bases and J 9 bases, with 18 bases left between them. This CDR3 contains 13 residues. CDR3 amino acids: CASTYPRVGAQYF. The DNA of the CDR3 is TGTGCCAGCACTTATCCCCGTGTCGGTGCCCAGTACTTC.

The chain is built from TRBV7-2 and TRBJ1-6; 11 bases line up with TRBD1. This CDR3 comprises 16 residues. In germline, CDR1 is SGHTA, CDR2 FQGNSA. V trimming: 5 bases; J trimming: 9 bases; junction bases outside the gene matches: 9. CDR3 nucleotides: TGTGCCAGCAGCCCCCGGGACAGGGGGAGTTTTTCACCCCTCCACTTT. It translates to CASSPRDRGSFSPLHF.

The table lists this clone with a count of one. This chain joins TRBV11-3 and TRBJ2-7; D is ambiguous. V lost 2 bases to trimming and J lost 2 bases, with 10 bases between them. Germline CDR1 and CDR2: SGHNT and YENEEA. The CDR3 loop spans 14 amino acids. The CDR3 is CASSLLFTAYEQYF. The CDR3 coding sequence is TGTGCCAGCAGCTTACTGTTTACGGCCTACGAGCAGTACTTC. Combining the CDR3 with reference TRBV11-3 and TRBJ2-7 gives the whole variable domain EAGVVQSPRYKIIEKKQPVAFWCNPISGHNTLYWYLQNLGQGPELLIRYENEEAVDDSQLPKDRFSAERLKGVDSTLKIQPAELGDSAVYLCASSLLFTAYEQYFGPGTRLTVT.

The chain couples TRBV6-5 to TRBJ2-7; 13 bases align to TRBD2. Germline assignment: CDR1 MNHEY and CDR2 SVGAGI. This CDR3 contains 16 residues. Trimming cost V 0 bases and J 6 bases; bases outside gene matches: 5. The CDR3 coding sequence is TGTGCCAGCAGTTACTCCAGGCGACTAGCGGGAGGCGAGCAGTACTTC. Amino acid sequence: CASSYSRRLAGGEQYF.

V gene TRBV7-2 combines with J gene TRBJ2-7; 8 nucleotides line up with TRBD1. In germline, CDR1 is SGHTA, CDR2 FQGNSA. This CDR3 is built from 15 residues. The trim removed 2 bases at V and 3 bases at J, leaving 6 bases unmatched. The CDR3 DNA reads TGTGCCAGCAGCTTAATAGGACAGGGTAGCTACGAGCAGTACTTC. Amino acids: CASSLIGQGSYEQYF. Supplemented by reference TRBV7-2 and TRBJ2-7, the full variable domain reads GAGVSQSPSNKVTEKGKDVELRCDPISGHTALYWYRQSLGQGLEFLIYFQGNSAPDKSGLPSDRFSAERTGGSVSTLTIQRTQQEDSAVYLCASSLIGQGSYEQYFGPGTRLTVT.

The rearrangement uses TRBV3-1 (or the pseudogene TRBV3-2) and TRBJ1-3; 8 nucleotides line up with TRBD1. This CDR3 has 15 amino acids. V shed 3 bases and J 4 bases; nucleotides not matched to a gene: 5. Germline-derived CDR1 and CDR2 are LGHDT and YNNKEL (reference sequence). The CDR3 DNA follows: TGTGCCAGCAGCCACAGGGGGCTTGCCGGAAACACCATATATTTT. Translation: CASSHRGLAGNTIYF.

This sequence joins TRBV10-2 and TRBJ2-7, with TRBD1 matching 8 bases. Per the germline V gene, CDR1 is WSHSY and CDR2 is SAAADI. The trim removed 0 bases at V and 4 bases at J, leaving 2 bases unmatched. The CDR3 is 14 residues long. This chain's CDR3 is CASSESNRGYEQYF. The CDR3 DNA reads as TGCGCCAGCAGTGAGTCAAACAGGGGGTACGAGCAGTACTTC.

The rearrangement uses TRBV27 and TRBJ1-2; D possibly corresponds to TRBD1 (6 bases). Deletions cut 6 bases from V and 0 bases from J, with 14 bases between. CDR3 length: 15 amino acids. Germline CDR1 is MNHEY and CDR2 is SMNVEV (reference sequence). The CDR3 nucleotides read TGTGCCAGCAGGAAGGACAGCAGCGCTAACTATGGCTACACCTTC. It translates to CASRKDSSANYGYTF.

CDR3 coding DNA: TGTGCCAGCACCCCACGTCGGGATGGGGCCAACGTCCTGACTTTC. This translates into CASTPRRDGANVLTF. The genes are TRBV6-2 or TRBV6-3 and TRBJ2-6; D perhaps matches TRBD2 (5 bases). The CDR3 covers 15 residues. Germline values: CDR1 MNHEY, CDR2 SVGEGT. Trimming removed 7 bases from V and 3 bases from J, with 13 bases in between.

The chain links TRBV27 to TRBJ2-7; D might be TRBD1 (6 bases). V dropped 5 bases and J dropped 7 bases, with 15 bases sitting between them. From germline, CDR1 is MNHEY and CDR2 SMNVEV (reference sequence). The CDR3 runs 13 residues. CDR3 in amino acids: CASSPNRVGEQYF. The CDR3, as DNA: TGTGCCAGCAGTCCAAACAGGGTAGGGGAGCAGTACTTC.

This clone was detected only once. The CDR3 bases are TGCGCCAGCAGCTTCCCGGACAGCTCCCGGGGACTAGCGGGAGCGGAGACCCAGTACTTC. Amino acids: CASSFPDSSRGLAGAETQYF. This chain joins TRBV5-1 and TRBJ2-5; 14 bases agree with TRBD2. Germline V CDR1 and CDR2: SGHRS, YFSETQ. There are 20 residues in the CDR3. V lost 2 bases and J lost 5; bases outside the gene matches: 17. The entire variable domain, with the rest obtained from reference TRBV5-1 and TRBJ2-5, is as follows: KAGVTQTPRYLIKTRGQQVTLSCSPISGHRSVSWYQQTPGQGLQFLFEYFSETQRNKGNFPGRFSGRQFSNSRSEMNVSTLELGDSALYLCASSFPDSSRGLAGAETQYFGPGTRLLVL.

V is TRBV7-3 and J is TRBJ2-2; D unresolved. Trimming stripped 2 bases from V and 0 bases from J, with 7 bases between. Germline assignment: CDR1 SGHTA and CDR2 FQGTGA. CDR3 length: 15 amino acids. The DNA for the CDR3 is TGTGCCAGCAGCTTACGCGGAACGAACACCGGGGAGCTGTTTTTT. Its translation: CASSLRGTNTGELFF.